A single sample is the source of the 15 T cell receptor beta chains below, sequenced in a study of Graves' ophthalmopathy and Graves' hyperthyroidism. As the template, RNA transcripts were used to amplify TCR beta CDR3 regions. RT-PCR was first run with HTBI primers, then multiplex PCR in a second round. A single record per CDR3 protein comes from TCRdb applying MiXCR to the multiplex PCR reads. The data contain roughly 480,000 distinct CDR3 sequences, around an eighth of them seen just once; the ten biggest clones take up over 7.5%. Sequenced: blood. These receptors came from a woman aged 30 to 39 with Graves' ophthalmopathy.

This clonotype has ten or more counts. The rearrangement links TRBV15 to TRBJ1-1; 7 nucleotides line up with TRBD1. CDR1 and CDR2 from the germline V gene are LNHNV and YYDKDF (reference sequence). The CDR3 is 16 residues long. V trimming: 0 bases; J trimming: 3 bases; junction bases outside the gene matches: 7. CDR3 in DNA: TGTGCCACCAGCAGAGAACTGTTCCAGGGGGACACTGAAGCTTTCTTT. Protein product: CATSRELFQGDTEAFF.

This clonotype was detected many times. The chain carries TRBV6-1 and TRBJ2-7, with 8 positions matching TRBD2. V lost 4 bases to trimming and J lost 1 base; unmatched junction nucleotides: 3. Per germline, CDR1 MNHNS and CDR2 SASEGT. This CDR3 is built from 14 residues. In DNA form, the CDR3 reads TGTGCCAGCAGTGGGGCGGGAGGTTCCTACGAGCAGTACTTC. It codes for CASSGAGGSYEQYF.

This clonotype was detected ten times or more. J is TRBJ1-5 and V is TRBV30; a possible D gene is TRBD1 (5 bases). V gave up 4 bases and J gave up 2 bases, with 12 bases separating them. The CDR3 length is 14 residues. Germline V gene lookup returns CDR1 GTSNPN and CDR2 SVGIG (reference sequence). CDR3 DNA: TGTGCCTGGACCCCGGGAGGGGGCAATCAGCCCCAGCATTTT. Protein product: CAWTPGGGNQPQHF. The complete variable domain, with remaining parts taken from reference TRBV30 and TRBJ1-5, reads SQTIHQWPATLVQPVGSPLSLECTVEGTSNPNLYWYRQAAGRGLQLLFYSVGIGQISSEVPQNLSASRPQDRQFILSSKKLLLSDSGFYLCAWTPGGGNQPQHFGDGTRLSIL.

Many counts were recorded for this clonotype. The chain is built from TRBV12-3 or TRBV12-4 and TRBJ1-5; 9 positions match TRBD1. V lost 0 bases and J lost 9; bases outside the gene matches: 6. The CDR3 extends over 15 amino acids. CDR3 nucleotides: TGTGCCAGCAGTTTAGCGGGACAGGGCCGATGGCCCCAGCATTTT. Protein product: CASSLAGQGRWPQHF.

This clonotype showed up many times. The V gene is TRBV7-9, the J gene TRBJ1-6; the match to TRBD1 covers 8 bases. The CDR3 totals 16 residues. Trimming took 6 bases from V and 7 from J; bases not matched to a gene: 11. Germline V gene data show CDR1 as SEHNR and CDR2 as FQNEAQ (reference sequence). As DNA, the CDR3 is TGTGCCAGCAGTCTCACAGGGGGTAGGGCGAATTCACCCCTCCACTTT. It yields the protein CASSLTGGRANSPLHF.

Many counts were recorded for this clonotype. CDR3 protein: CASSHQGGGQETQYF. The CDR3 DNA follows: TGTGCCAGCAGCCACCAAGGTGGGGGACAAGAGACCCAGTACTTC. The chain recombines TRBV6-5 with TRBJ2-5; TRBD1 or TRBD2 may be the D gene (5 bases each). CDR3 length: 15 amino acids. The V end lost 6 bases, the J end lost 2 bases, and 16 bases lay between the germline ends. In germline, CDR1 is MNHEY, CDR2 SVGAGI.

The chain carries TRBV18 and TRBJ2-7, with 7 bases fitting TRBD1. CDR3 length: 14 amino acids. J lost 4 bases, V lost 3 bases, and 6 bases had no gene match. Germline CDR1 KGHSH, CDR2 LQKENI. Here the CDR3 DNA reads TGTGCCAGCTCACCCAGCGACAGGGTTTACGAGCAGTACTTC. Protein sequence: CASSPSDRVYEQYF.

This clonotype has at least ten counts. The rearrangement joins TRBV7-3 to TRBJ2-6; D is unclear. CDR1 SGHTA and CDR2 FQGTGA come from the germline V gene. V was trimmed by 6 bases and J by 4 bases, leaving 10 bases between them. This CDR3 is 14 amino acids long. CDR3 coding DNA: TGTGCCAGCAGACCAACATCCGGGGCCAACGTCCTGACTTTC. This codes for CASRPTSGANVLTF.

The V gene is TRBV25-1, the J gene TRBJ1-1; possible D gene TRBD1, 6 bases. V dropped 4 bases and J dropped 6 bases, with 15 bases sitting between them. CDR1 is MGHDK, CDR2 SYGVNS, per germline. CDR3 length: 14 residues. The CDR3 loop is CASSVGTLGAEAFF. CDR3 bases: TGTGCCAGCAGTGTCGGGACACTCGGCGCTGAAGCTTTCTTT.

This clonotype came up many times. This chain uses TRBV20-1 with TRBJ1-2, with a tentative D call TRBD1 (5 bases). Trimming removed 6 bases at V and 6 bases at J, with 11 bases between. The CDR3 spans 11 residues. Looked up from germline, CDR1 is DFQATT and CDR2 is SNEGSKA (reference sequence). The CDR3 region is CSAQGTDGYTF. The DNA of the CDR3 is TGCAGTGCCCAGGGCACGGATGGCTACACCTTC.

In its sample, this clonotype was seen many times. The chain employs TRBV12-3 or TRBV12-4 and TRBJ1-2, with 8 bases matching TRBD1. Losses at the gene ends were 5 bases for V and 7 bases for J; bases not matched to a gene: 15. This CDR3 has 16 residues. Here the CDR3 DNA reads TGTGCCAGCAGTGTAAGCGTCGTTGAGACAGGGGTTGGCTACACCTTC. Its translation: CASSVSVVETGVGYTF.

This clonotype was seen ten or more times. This chain's CDR3 is CASRDGGNEQYF. In DNA form, the CDR3 reads TGTGCCTCCCGGGACGGGGGCAACGAGCAGTACTTC. The gene calls are TRBV11-2 and TRBJ2-7; D might be TRBD1 or TRBD2, each matching 6 bases. CDR3 length: 12 residues. Trimming shortened V by 11 bases and J by 5 bases, and 16 bases separated the two germline ends. Looked up from germline, CDR1 is SGHAT and CDR2 is FQNNGV.

The chain carries TRBV30 and TRBJ1-2; 7 bases align to TRBD1. The germline V gene has CDR1 GTSNPN and CDR2 SVGIG (reference sequence). The ends lost 0 bases at V and 7 bases at J; junction bases unmatched: 8. CDR3 length: 14 amino acids. The CDR3 sequence is CAWSVQGSLAGYTF. CDR3 DNA sequence: TGTGCCTGGAGTGTACAGGGGTCTCTCGCTGGCTACACCTTC. Drawing the rest from reference TRBV30 and TRBJ1-2, the complete variable domain is SQTIHQWPATLVQPVGSPLSLECTVEGTSNPNLYWYRQAAGRGLQLLFYSVGIGQISSEVPQNLSASRPQDRQFILSSKKLLLSDSGFYLCAWSVQGSLAGYTFGSGTRLTVV.

This clonotype was observed at least ten times. The chain carries TRBV27 and TRBJ1-5; 12 positions match TRBD1. The J segment lost 1 base and the V segment lost 1 base, leaving 2 bases of the junction unmatched. The germline V gene encodes CDR1 MNHEY and CDR2 SMNVEV (reference sequence). This CDR3 region has 17 residues. CDR3 sequence (DNA): TGTGCCAGCAGTTTATACGGGACAGGGGGCAGCAATCAGCCCCAGCATTTT. Encoded protein: CASSLYGTGGSNQPQHF.

This clonotype was counted ten times or more. The chain links TRBV6-1 to TRBJ2-5; D remains ambiguous. The CDR3 consists of 13 residues. Per the germline V gene, CDR1 is MNHNS and CDR2 is SASEGT. V lost 5 bases and J lost 3, with 10 bases in between. The DNA for the CDR3 is TGTGCCAGCAGTAGAATGGTAGAAGAGACCCAGTACTTC. This gives the protein CASSRMVEETQYF.